The 21 T cell receptor beta chains presented below share a single source sample, sequenced in a study of blood T cells in healthy people across ages. Primers used in a second PCR of roughly 7 to 11 cycles were a sample-barcoded 5' primer and a J-beta primer mix. TCRdb called the 5' RACE reads again in MiXCR, with one record for every CDR3 protein. The data contain approximately 1,000,000 distinct CDR3 sequences, more than 40% of them singletons. Sequenced sample: blood. The receptors were gathered from a woman aged 55-70 years in good health.

The rearrangement links TRBV20-1 to TRBJ2-1, with 10 bases fitting TRBD2. CDR3 length: 14 residues. Germline V CDR1 and CDR2: DFQATT, SNEGSKA (reference sequence). With 6 bases clipped from V and 2 bases from J, the junction kept 4 bases outside the gene matches. The CDR3 DNA reads TGCAGTGCCCGGAGCGGGGGGGCCTACAATGAGCAGTTCTTC. Amino acids: CSARSGGAYNEQFF.

Turning to this clonotype: A junction boundary mismatches the germline segment, possibly from a read error. The J gene is TRBJ2-3, the V gene TRBV9; unclear D gene. CDR1 is SGDLS, CDR2 YYNGEE, per germline. The CDR3 sequence is 17 residues long. This CDR3 is CASRDPSRGVSTNTQYF. CDR3 nucleotides: TGTGCCAGCAGGGACCCCTCTCGCGGAGTAAGCACAAATACGCAGTATTTT.

A word on this clonotype: A read error may be the cause here, since a much bigger clone is one base away. The DNA for the CDR3 is TGCAGTGCACACCGACTAGCTACCTACAATGAGCAGTTCTTC. Protein product: CSAHRLATYNEQFF. The chain recombines TRBV20-1 with TRBJ2-1, with TRBD2 matching 7 bases. The junction had 7 bases not matched to a gene; V was cut back by 6 bases and J by 2 bases. Germline lookup yields CDR1 DFQATT and CDR2 SNEGSKA (reference sequence). The CDR3 is 14 residues long.

This chain connects TRBV11-2 to TRBJ2-2; 8 bases map to TRBD1. V was clipped by 5 bases and J by 6 bases; unmatched bases: 8. This CDR3 region has 15 residues. CDR1 is SGHAT and CDR2 is FQNNGV in the germline V gene. In DNA, the CDR3 is TGTGCCAGCAGCGGACAGGGTATTGGGGCCGGGGAGCTGTTTTTT. This codes for CASSGQGIGAGELFF. Full variable domain (remainder filled in from reference TRBV11-2 and TRBJ2-2): EAGVAQSPRYKIIEKRQSVAFWCNPISGHATLYWYQQILGQGPKLLIQFQNNGVVDDSQLPKDRFSAERLKGVDSTLKIQPAKLEDSAVYLCASSGQGIGAGELFFGEGSRLTVL.

The rearrangement joins TRBV5-1 to TRBJ1-1, with a tentative D call TRBD1 (5 bases). CDR1 is SGHRS, CDR2 YFSETQ, per germline. The CDR3 is made up of 14 amino acids. The V and J ends lost 2 bases and 5 bases respectively, with 13 bases between them. CDR3 sequence (DNA): TGCGCCAGCAGCTTAAGTTTGGGGCGGACTGAAGCTTTCTTT. It encodes CASSLSLGRTEAFF. Filled out from reference TRBV5-1 and TRBJ1-1, the complete variable domain reads KAGVTQTPRYLIKTRGQQVTLSCSPISGHRSVSWYQQTPGQGLQFLFEYFSETQRNKGNFPGRFSGRQFSNSRSEMNVSTLELGDSALYLCASSLSLGRTEAFFGQGTRLTVV.

For the CDR3, the DNA is TGTGCCAGCAGTAACAGAAACACTGAAGCTTTCTTT. Residues: CASSNRNTEAFF. This chain connects TRBV12-3 or TRBV12-4 to TRBJ1-1, with D uncertain. V gave up 5 bases and J gave up 2 bases, with 6 bases separating them. The CDR3 is 12 residues long.

This clonotype was picked up a small number of times. CDR3 nucleotide sequence: TGTGCCAGCAGCCCCTTCATACTAAACGGCCGCACAGATACGCAGTATTTT. As protein: CASSPFILNGRTDTQYF. The V gene is TRBV14, the J gene TRBJ2-3, with unresolved D. Germline CDR1 and CDR2: SGHDN and FVKESK. Trimming cost V 4 bases and J 1 base, with 18 bases left between them. This CDR3 comprises 17 residues.

This sequence joins TRBV12-3 or TRBV12-4 and TRBJ2-4; 7 positions agree with TRBD1. Near its end, the DNA agrees better with TRBJ2-5, so the J call may be wrong. The CDR3 has 16 amino acids. The CDR3 loop is CASSLAGTAPQETQYF. The CDR3, as DNA: TGTGCCAGCAGTTTAGCCGGGACAGCGCCTCAAGAGACCCAGTACTTC.

This clonotype showed up just a few times. V is TRBV29-1 and J is TRBJ2-4; TRBD2 is a possible D gene (6 bases). Trimming removed 3 bases at V and 5 bases at J, with 11 bases between. The CDR3 totals 13 residues. Germline-derived CDR1 and CDR2 are SQVTM and ANQGSEA. CDR3 coding DNA: TGCAGCGTTGACCCGGGGGAGGAAAACATTCAGTACTTC. As protein: CSVDPGEENIQYF.

This sequence joins TRBV20-1 and TRBJ1-6; D possibly corresponds to TRBD1 (6 bases). The CDR3 covers 15 residues. The V end was cut by 3 bases, the J end by 4 bases, with 13 bases between. The germline V gene has CDR1 DFQATT and CDR2 SNEGSKA (reference sequence). The CDR3 protein is CSARSTGNYNSPLHF. The CDR3 DNA is TGCAGTGCTAGGAGTACAGGGAATTATAATTCACCCCTCCACTTT.

The chain has TRBV28 and TRBJ2-7; perhaps TRBD1 as D (6 bases). The CDR3 is 14 residues long. The V end lost 5 bases, the J end lost 5 bases, and 16 bases lay between the germline ends. The germline V gene encodes CDR1 MDHEN and CDR2 SYDVKM. The CDR3 spells CASSETTGSNEQYF. The CDR3 region has the DNA TGTGCCAGCAGTGAAACTACAGGGAGCAACGAGCAGTACTTC.

A few counts support this clonotype. The rearrangement joins TRBV7-2 to TRBJ2-1; D unclear. Deletions cut 5 bases from V and 7 bases from J, with 12 bases between. This CDR3 has 13 amino acids. Germline-derived CDR1 and CDR2 are SGHTA and FQGNSA. CDR3 sequence: CASSVVYPNEQFF. CDR3 nucleotide sequence: TGTGCCAGCAGCGTAGTCTATCCGAATGAGCAGTTCTTC.

This clonotype came up a few times. This sequence joins TRBV10-3 and TRBJ2-1, with 12 bases lining up with TRBD2. This CDR3 spans 15 amino acids. Trimming removed 3 bases from V and 7 bases from J; junction bases left unmatched: 4. CDR1 and CDR2 from the germline V gene are ENHRY and SYGVKD. CDR3 protein: CAISEGLAGGNEQFF. The CDR3, as DNA: TGTGCCATCAGTGAAGGGCTAGCGGGAGGGAATGAGCAGTTCTTC.

The chain uses TRBV7-8 and TRBJ1-1; D unclear. CDR1 and CDR2 (germline): SGHVS, FQNEAQ. V was trimmed by 4 bases and J by 0 bases, leaving 12 bases between them. This CDR3 spans 15 amino acids. The CDR3 bases are TGTGCCAGCAGCTCCGCCCTGGTCGTGAACACTGAAGCTTTCTTT. Protein: CASSSALVVNTEAFF.

This chain links TRBV5-1 with TRBJ2-1, with a weak D call TRBD2 (7 bases). The germline V and J ends were trimmed by 1 base and 5 bases, with 16 bases remaining between them. Per germline, CDR1 SGHRS and CDR2 YFSETQ. The CDR3 sequence is 16 residues long. The CDR3 reads CASSLFQGLADNEQFF. CDR3 coding DNA: TGCGCCAGCAGCTTGTTTCAGGGGCTAGCGGACAATGAGCAGTTCTTC.

This clonotype was seen more than once but under ten times. The V and J genes are TRBV2 and TRBJ2-1, with D uncertain. Trimming removed 2 bases at V and 5 bases at J, with 13 bases between. CDR1 and CDR2 (germline): SNHLY, FYNNEI. This CDR3 comprises 15 residues. The CDR3 reads CASSELGLTHNEQFF. CDR3 sequence (DNA): TGTGCCAGCAGTGAATTGGGTCTCACGCACAATGAGCAGTTCTTC.

V is TRBV5-1 and J is TRBJ1-2; TRBD1 is a possible D gene (6 bases). Germline values: CDR1 SGHRS, CDR2 YFSETQ. V was pared by 2 bases and J by 5 bases, with 13 bases between. There are 14 residues in the CDR3. The CDR3 DNA follows: TGCGCCAGCAGCTTTTCGAGGCAGGGGTATGGCTACACCTTC. This translates into CASSFSRQGYGYTF.

The table lists this clonotype with a few counts. The chain employs TRBV13 and TRBJ2-1; 7 nucleotides match TRBD1. Germline CDR1 is PRHDT and CDR2 is FYEKMQ (reference sequence). This CDR3 is 16 amino acids long. V shed 4 bases and J 9 bases; nucleotides not matched to a gene: 15. CDR3 region: CASSYLGGARKSEQFF. The CDR3 region has the DNA TGTGCCAGCAGCTACCTAGGGGGCGCACGGAAGAGTGAGCAGTTCTTC.

The chain employs TRBV5-1 and TRBJ2-3, with D unclear. Trimming took off 3 bases at V and 2 bases at J, with 16 bases between the two ends. The CDR3 sequence is 16 residues long. Germline V gene lookup returns CDR1 SGHRS and CDR2 YFSETQ. The CDR3 reads CASSSSARRNTDTQYF. CDR3 sequence (DNA): TGCGCCAGCAGCTCGTCAGCCCGACGAAACACAGATACGCAGTATTTT.

This clonotype has ten or more counts. V is TRBV18 and J is TRBJ2-1; D gene unclear. With 4 bases removed from V and 7 bases from J, the gap between germline ends came to 14 bases. This CDR3 is built from 14 residues. CDR1 is KGHSH and CDR2 is LQKENI in the germline V gene. The CDR3: CASSRAEYSNEQFF. Written as DNA, the CDR3 is TGTGCCAGCTCACGGGCAGAATACAGTAATGAGCAGTTCTTC.

The chain employs TRBV7-9 and TRBJ2-1; 9 positions match TRBD2. In germline, CDR1 is SEHNR, CDR2 FQNEAQ (reference sequence). This CDR3 spans 15 amino acids. With 5 bases clipped from V and 4 bases from J, the junction kept 6 bases outside the gene matches. The CDR3 sequence: CASSDRTSDYNEQFF. CDR3 sequence (DNA): TGTGCCAGCAGCGACAGGACTAGCGATTACAATGAGCAGTTCTTC.